These T cell receptor beta chains were read from a single sample in a study of T cell repertoires in cytomegalovirus infection. From the reads, TCRdb called clonotypes with MiXCR, one entry per CDR3 protein. The table includes 630,000 or so distinct CDR3 sequences, 20% to 25% detected once. Source material: CD8+ T cells from PBMCs. The receptors were sampled from a human donor in good health (CMV status not recorded). Some clones in this sample may be carry-over from other donors' samples. CDR3s include the opening cysteine and the closing phenylalanine or tryptophan. Each record gives: V gene, CDR3 length, D gene, clone size, J gene, CDR3 DNA, CDR3 protein. The D gene is left open where the match is weak. Clone size, where shown, is once, few, many, or a class for clones that have expanded.

v_gene: TRBV28; len: 12; d_gene: .; abundance: few; j_gene: TRBJ2-2; CDR3nt: TGTGCCAGCACCGAAACGACCGGGGAGCTGTTTTTT; CDR3aa: CASTETTGELFF
v_gene: TRBV7-9; len: 13; d_gene: .; abundance: many; j_gene: TRBJ1-1; CDR3nt: TGTGCCAGCAGCTTAGTTATCGGTGCTGAAGCTTTCTTT; CDR3aa: CASSLVIGAEAFF
v_gene: TRBV6-6; len: 16; d_gene: TRBD1; abundance: .; j_gene: TRBJ2-7; CDR3nt: TGTGCCAGCAGTTCTCGGACAGGCTCTAGCTCCTACGAGCAGTACTTC; CDR3aa: CASSSRTGSSSYEQYF
v_gene: TRBV20-1; len: 15; d_gene: .; abundance: .; j_gene: TRBJ2-2; CDR3nt: TGCAGTGCTAGAACTCGACAGGAGTCCACCGGGGAGCTGTTTTTT; CDR3aa: CSARTRQESTGELFF
v_gene: TRBV20-1; len: 14; d_gene: .; abundance: many; j_gene: TRBJ2-3; CDR3nt: TGCAGTGCTAGAGCTCGAGACCGCACAGATACGCAGTATTTT; CDR3aa: CSARARDRTDTQYF
v_gene: TRBV15; len: 16; d_gene: .; abundance: few; j_gene: TRBJ2-3; CDR3nt: TGTGCCACCAGCAGAGATTTCACCCTCAGCACAGATACGCAGTATTTT; CDR3aa: CATSRDFTLSTDTQYF
v_gene: TRBV20-1; len: 14; d_gene: .; abundance: .; j_gene: TRBJ2-2; CDR3nt: TGCAGTGCTAGAGATTCCCTCGGGACCGGGGAGCTGTTTTTT; CDR3aa: CSARDSLGTGELFF
v_gene: TRBV12-3/TRBV12-4; len: 14; d_gene: .; abundance: many; j_gene: TRBJ2-3; CDR3nt: TGTGCCAGCAGTCCCGGCCCTAGGACAGATACGCAGTATTTT; CDR3aa: CASSPGPRTDTQYF
v_gene: TRBV12-3/TRBV12-4; len: 14; d_gene: TRBD2; abundance: few; j_gene: TRBJ2-1; CDR3nt: TGTGCCAGCAGGGGAGGGAGCTCCTACAATGAGCAGTTCTTC; CDR3aa: CASRGGSSYNEQFF
v_gene: TRBV6-1; len: 14; d_gene: .; abundance: many; j_gene: TRBJ1-4; CDR3nt: TGTGCCAGCAGTGAAGGACAGCTTAATGAAAAACTGTTTTTT; CDR3aa: CASSEGQLNEKLFF
v_gene: TRBV7-6; len: 15; d_gene: TRBD1; abundance: few; j_gene: TRBJ1-2; CDR3nt: TGTGCCAGCAGCTATGGACAGGGGAATGACTATGGCTACACCTTC; CDR3aa: CASSYGQGNDYGYTF